This T cell receptor (beta chain) is drawn from a study of molecular identifiers for immune sequencing clone quantification. For naive CD8 T cells, sorting used the CD8+CD4-CCR7+CD45RA+ phenotype. The germline gives CDR1 SGHTA, CDR2 FQGNSA. V was cut by 2 bases and J by 6 bases, with 19 bases left in between. The CDR3 is 17 residues long. Each CDR3 protein gets one entry after TCRdb re-called the PCR reads with MiXCR. The profile shows about 500,000 distinct CDR3 sequences, about 25% of them singletons. This clonotype was counted many times. Antigen unknown. Study-wide points: Underestimation of highly expanded clone sizes could arise where identical TCR molecules share a barcode.

The sequenced sample consisted of naive CD8+ T cells from blood, with Jurkat cell RNA spiked in. The subset denotes: FACS-sorted CD8+CD4-CCR7+CD45RA+ naive T cells. The clonotype originates from a human donor in good health. Some libraries in this study had Jurkat cell RNA spiked in. V usage is TRBV7-2 and J usage is TRBJ2-2, with D perhaps matching TRBD1 (5 bases). As DNA, the CDR3 is TGTGCCAGCAGCTTATTTGCTATGCAGGGTCTAGCCGGGGAGCTGTTTTTT. Its translation is CASSLFAMQGLAGELFF.